This is a list of T cell receptor beta chains from one sample in a study of T-cell memory formation after mild COVID-19. TCRdb analysed the 5' RACE reads with MiXCR anew, one entry per CDR3 protein. The table shows under 250,000 distinct CDR3 sequences, with more than 9% occurring only once. Sample: PBMCs or a T cell subset sorted from them (not recorded which). The receptors come from a young man who had mild COVID-19 (a few samples of this study predate the infection). Cell type and time point are not known. The CDR3 runs from the conserved cysteine through the conserved F or W. The order of the fields is J gene, clone size, V gene, D gene, CDR3 protein, CDR3 DNA. A D gene is named only where the DNA matches it firmly. A row's size may be missing; if present it is once, few, many or a size class.

J gene: TRBJ1-1; clone size: few; V gene: TRBV18; D gene: NA; CDR3 protein: CASSTEDGNTEAFF; CDR3 DNA: TGTGCCAGCTCTACAGAAGACGGGAACACTGAAGCTTTCTTT
J gene: TRBJ2-2; clone size: NA; V gene: TRBV11-3; D gene: TRBD2; CDR3 protein: CASSQREGGELFF; CDR3 DNA: TGTGCCAGCAGCCAAAGGGAGGGCGGGGAGCTGTTTTTT
J gene: TRBJ2-1; clone size: NA; V gene: TRBV4-3; D gene: TRBD2; CDR3 protein: CASSQGLAGLDEQFF; CDR3 DNA: TGCGCCAGCAGCCAAGGACTAGCGGGTTTAGATGAGCAGTTCTTC
J gene: TRBJ2-2; clone size: NA; V gene: TRBV7-2; D gene: NA; CDR3 protein: CASSLGPQTGELFF; CDR3 DNA: TGTGCCAGCAGCTTAGGCCCCCAAACCGGGGAGCTGTTTTTT
J gene: TRBJ1-2; clone size: many; V gene: TRBV7-2; D gene: TRBD1; CDR3 protein: CASSSLMNPGTGGAYGYTF; CDR3 DNA: TGTGCCAGCAGCTCTCTAATGAACCCCGGGACAGGGGGCGCCTATGGCTACACCTTC
J gene: TRBJ2-3; clone size: NA; V gene: TRBV24-1; D gene: NA; CDR3 protein: CATSGAGAHTDTQYF; CDR3 DNA: TGTGCCACCAGTGGGGCAGGGGCGCACACAGATACGCAGTATTTT
J gene: TRBJ2-5; clone size: few; V gene: TRBV6-2/TRBV6-3; D gene: NA; CDR3 protein: CASSKTPGTLHETQYF; CDR3 DNA: TGTGCCAGCAGCAAAACCCCCGGGACTCTACACGAGACCCAGTACTTC
J gene: TRBJ2-1; clone size: few; V gene: TRBV28; D gene: TRBD1; CDR3 protein: CASSSGQGINEQFF; CDR3 DNA: TGTGCCAGCAGTTCGGGACAGGGAATCAATGAGCAGTTCTTC
J gene: TRBJ1-6; clone size: NA; V gene: TRBV9; D gene: NA; CDR3 protein: CASSETAQNSPLHF; CDR3 DNA: TGTGCCAGCAGCGAGACAGCTCAGAATTCACCCCTCCACTTT
J gene: TRBJ1-1; clone size: NA; V gene: TRBV29-1; D gene: TRBD1; CDR3 protein: CSFRGDRYTEAFF; CDR3 DNA: TGCAGCTTCCGAGGGGACAGGTACACTGAAGCTTTCTTT
J gene: TRBJ2-3; clone size: NA; V gene: TRBV6-5; D gene: NA; CDR3 protein: CASSYRAQGDTQYF; CDR3 DNA: TGTGCCAGCAGTTACCGGGCCCAAGGGGATACGCAGTATTTT
J gene: TRBJ1-3; clone size: few; V gene: TRBV7-9; D gene: NA; CDR3 protein: CASSFLGNTIYF; CDR3 DNA: TGTGCCAGCAGCTTCTTAGGAAACACCATATATTTT
J gene: TRBJ2-3; clone size: NA; V gene: TRBV5-1; D gene: TRBD2; CDR3 protein: CASSFAPAGTSGGGEDTQYF; CDR3 DNA: TGCGCCAGCAGCTTCGCCCCGGCCGGGACTAGCGGGGGGGGAGAAGATACGCAGTATTTT
J gene: TRBJ2-7; clone size: few; V gene: TRBV12-3/TRBV12-4; D gene: TRBD2; CDR3 protein: CASSRELAGGYEQYF; CDR3 DNA: TGTGCCAGCAGCCGCGAACTAGCGGGGGGTTACGAGCAGTACTTC
J gene: TRBJ2-5; clone size: many; V gene: TRBV5-1; D gene: NA; CDR3 protein: CASSLVQAGQETQYF; CDR3 DNA: TGCGCCAGCAGCTTGGTTCAGGCAGGCCAAGAGACCCAGTACTTC
J gene: TRBJ1-5; clone size: few; V gene: TRBV7-2; D gene: NA; CDR3 protein: CASSFPGGNQPQHF; CDR3 DNA: TGTGCCAGCAGCTTTCCGGGGGGCAATCAGCCCCAGCATTTT
J gene: TRBJ2-3; clone size: many; V gene: TRBV5-1; D gene: NA; CDR3 protein: CASSWGADTQYF; CDR3 DNA: TGCGCCAGCAGCTGGGGGGCTGATACGCAGTATTTT
J gene: TRBJ2-7; clone size: few; V gene: TRBV12-3/TRBV12-4; D gene: TRBD2; CDR3 protein: CASRVSGRYEQYF; CDR3 DNA: TGTGCCAGCAGGGTAAGCGGGAGGTACGAGCAGTACTTC
J gene: TRBJ1-4; clone size: few; V gene: TRBV14; D gene: NA; CDR3 protein: CASSQLGQLNEKLFF; CDR3 DNA: TGTGCCAGCAGCCAGCTCGGACAGCTTAATGAAAAACTGTTTTTT
J gene: TRBJ2-3; clone size: NA; V gene: TRBV27; D gene: NA; CDR3 protein: CASSFQVTDTQYF; CDR3 DNA: TGTGCCAGCAGTTTTCAAGTCACAGATACGCAGTATTTT
J gene: TRBJ2-1; clone size: NA; V gene: TRBV7-2; D gene: NA; CDR3 protein: CASSLGQHGGNEQFF; CDR3 DNA: TGTGCCAGCAGCCTGGGACAGCACGGGGGCAATGAGCAGTTCTTC
J gene: TRBJ1-5; clone size: few; V gene: TRBV3-1; D gene: TRBD1; CDR3 protein: CASSHGTVNQPQHF; CDR3 DNA: TGTGCCAGCAGCCACGGGACAGTCAATCAGCCCCAGCATTTT
J gene: TRBJ1-1; clone size: few; V gene: TRBV28; D gene: TRBD1; CDR3 protein: CASSSWTGRMVEAFF; CDR3 DNA: TGTGCCAGCAGTTCCTGGACAGGGAGGATGGTGGAAGCTTTCTTT
J gene: TRBJ1-1; clone size: NA; V gene: TRBV20-1; D gene: TRBD1; CDR3 protein: CSARPGQGITEAFF; CDR3 DNA: TGCAGTGCTAGACCGGGACAGGGCATCACTGAAGCTTTCTTT
J gene: TRBJ2-3; clone size: NA; V gene: TRBV9; D gene: TRBD2; CDR3 protein: CASSVGAGGLSDTQYF; CDR3 DNA: TGTGCCAGCAGCGTGGGCGCGGGGGGGCTTTCAGATACGCAGTATTTT
J gene: TRBJ2-2; clone size: NA; V gene: TRBV20-1; D gene: TRBD2; CDR3 protein: CSARDSLAGITGELFF; CDR3 DNA: TGCAGTGCTAGAGATTCCCTAGCGGGGATCACCGGGGAGCTGTTTTTT
J gene: TRBJ2-3; clone size: few; V gene: TRBV12-3/TRBV12-4; D gene: NA; CDR3 protein: CASRNTDTQYF; CDR3 DNA: TGTGCCAGCAGAAACACAGATACGCAGTATTTT
J gene: TRBJ1-1; clone size: few; V gene: TRBV7-9; D gene: NA; CDR3 protein: CASSPNNPEAFF; CDR3 DNA: TGTGCCAGCAGCCCAAATAACCCTGAAGCTTTCTTT
J gene: TRBJ2-7; clone size: NA; V gene: TRBV15; D gene: TRBD1; CDR3 protein: CATSREIGQGDSYEQYF; CDR3 DNA: TGTGCCACCAGCAGAGAAATTGGGCAGGGGGACTCCTACGAGCAGTACTTC
J gene: TRBJ1-3; clone size: NA; V gene: TRBV5-1; D gene: NA; CDR3 protein: CASSFEGNTIYF; CDR3 DNA: TGCGCCAGCAGCTTCGAGGGGAACACCATATATTTT
J gene: TRBJ1-2; clone size: many; V gene: TRBV7-2; D gene: NA; CDR3 protein: CASSLARRQSYGYTF; CDR3 DNA: TGTGCCAGCAGCTTAGCGCGGAGACAGTCCTATGGCTACACCTTC
J gene: TRBJ1-2; clone size: NA; V gene: TRBV12-3/TRBV12-4; D gene: NA; CDR3 protein: CASVSGAAAPNYGYTF; CDR3 DNA: TGTGCCAGCGTATCGGGGGCCGCCGCCCCTAACTATGGCTACACCTTC
J gene: TRBJ2-3; clone size: few; V gene: TRBV19; D gene: NA; CDR3 protein: CASSRHRFPYF; CDR3 DNA: TGTGCCAGTAGTCGACACCGATTTCCGTATTTT
J gene: TRBJ1-5; clone size: few; V gene: TRBV15; D gene: NA; CDR3 protein: CATSRDPGQYDQPQHF; CDR3 DNA: TGTGCCACCAGCAGAGATCCCGGACAGTATGACCAGCCCCAGCATTTT
J gene: TRBJ1-5; clone size: many; V gene: TRBV12-3/TRBV12-4; D gene: TRBD1; CDR3 protein: CASRDRVVQPQHF; CDR3 DNA: TGTGCCAGCCGGGACAGGGTAGTTCAGCCCCAGCATTTT
J gene: TRBJ2-3; clone size: NA; V gene: TRBV6-2/TRBV6-3; D gene: NA; CDR3 protein: CASRDLGGVSSDTQYF; CDR3 DNA: TGTGCCAGCAGGGACCTTGGCGGGGTCTCGTCAGATACGCAGTATTTT
J gene: TRBJ2-5; clone size: NA; V gene: TRBV11-2; D gene: NA; CDR3 protein: CASSLGSGGKETQYF; CDR3 DNA: TGTGCCAGCAGCTTAGGTAGCGGAGGGAAAGAGACCCAGTACTTC
J gene: TRBJ1-5; clone size: NA; V gene: TRBV3-1; D gene: NA; CDR3 protein: CASSQAGRNQPQHF; CDR3 DNA: TGTGCCAGCAGCCAAGCGGGGAGGAACCAGCCCCAGCATTTT
J gene: TRBJ1-5; clone size: few; V gene: TRBV10-3; D gene: NA; CDR3 protein: CAISGTGNSNQPQHF; CDR3 DNA: TGTGCCATCAGCGGGACGGGCAATAGCAATCAGCCCCAGCATTTT
J gene: TRBJ2-7; clone size: few; V gene: TRBV4-3; D gene: NA; CDR3 protein: CASSQDTLSSYEQYF; CDR3 DNA: TGCGCCAGCAGCCAAGACACCCTGAGCTCCTACGAGCAGTACTTC
J gene: TRBJ2-5; clone size: many; V gene: TRBV4-3; D gene: NA; CDR3 protein: CASSHAGLGKTQYF; CDR3 DNA: TGCGCCAGCAGCCATGCCGGGCTCGGGAAGACCCAGTACTTC
J gene: TRBJ2-1; clone size: many; V gene: TRBV4-3; D gene: TRBD2; CDR3 protein: CASSQNIFGEGLYNEQFF; CDR3 DNA: TGCGCCAGCAGCCAAAATATCTTCGGGGAGGGGCTTTACAATGAGCAGTTCTTC
J gene: TRBJ2-4; clone size: NA; V gene: TRBV28; D gene: NA; CDR3 protein: CASSWAAGGENIQYF; CDR3 DNA: TGTGCCAGCAGTTGGGCCGCCGGAGGGGAAAACATTCAGTACTTC
J gene: TRBJ2-1; clone size: few; V gene: TRBV5-1; D gene: TRBD2; CDR3 protein: CASRHGLAGAAYNEQFF; CDR3 DNA: TGCGCCAGCAGACATGGACTAGCGGGGGCCGCCTACAATGAGCAGTTCTTC
J gene: TRBJ2-1; clone size: few; V gene: TRBV7-2; D gene: TRBD2; CDR3 protein: CASSLAAGGPTNEQFF; CDR3 DNA: TGTGCCAGCAGCTTAGCGGCGGGGGGGCCCACCAATGAGCAGTTCTTC
J gene: TRBJ2-4; clone size: NA; V gene: TRBV1; D gene: NA; CDR3 protein: CTSSQGTGGLTLAKNIQYF; CDR3 DNA: TGCACCAGCAGCCAAGGGACAGGGGGCCTTACCCTAGCCAAAAACATTCAGTACTTC
J gene: TRBJ2-3; clone size: few; V gene: TRBV7-3; D gene: TRBD2; CDR3 protein: CASSLDLAGNADTQYF; CDR3 DNA: TGTGCCAGCAGCTTAGATCTAGCGGGGAACGCAGATACGCAGTATTTT
J gene: TRBJ1-4; clone size: NA; V gene: TRBV15; D gene: NA; CDR3 protein: CATSRGSATGNEKLFF; CDR3 DNA: TGTGCCACCAGCAGAGGGTCGGCCACGGGTAATGAAAAACTGTTTTTT
J gene: TRBJ1-5; clone size: few; V gene: TRBV10-1; D gene: NA; CDR3 protein: CASRDKRKGRNQPQHF; CDR3 DNA: TGCGCCAGCAGGGATAAGCGGAAAGGTCGCAATCAGCCCCAGCATTTT
J gene: TRBJ2-1; clone size: few; V gene: TRBV20-1; D gene: TRBD1; CDR3 protein: CSAWTGGNEQFF; CDR3 DNA: TGCAGTGCCTGGACAGGCGGTAATGAGCAGTTCTTC
J gene: TRBJ1-1; clone size: few; V gene: TRBV7-2; D gene: TRBD1; CDR3 protein: CASSLEPNRGLEAFF; CDR3 DNA: TGTGCCAGCAGCTTAGAGCCGAACAGGGGGCTTGAAGCTTTCTTT
J gene: TRBJ2-1; clone size: NA; V gene: TRBV7-2; D gene: TRBD1; CDR3 protein: CASSFSRGTINEQFF; CDR3 DNA: TGTGCCAGCAGCTTCTCCAGGGGGACAATCAATGAGCAGTTCTTC
J gene: TRBJ1-1; clone size: few; V gene: TRBV6-5; D gene: NA; CDR3 protein: CASSYSGRRAFF; CDR3 DNA: TGTGCCAGCAGTTACTCGGGCAGAAGGGCTTTCTTT
J gene: TRBJ1-5; clone size: few; V gene: TRBV30; D gene: NA; CDR3 protein: CAWSHGSLQPQHF; CDR3 DNA: TGTGCCTGGAGTCACGGTTCTCTTCAGCCCCAGCATTTT
J gene: TRBJ2-5; clone size: few; V gene: TRBV12-3/TRBV12-4; D gene: NA; CDR3 protein: CASSFSQGRETQYF; CDR3 DNA: TGTGCCAGCAGTTTTAGTCAGGGGAGAGAGACCCAGTACTTC
J gene: TRBJ2-3; clone size: few; V gene: TRBV4-1; D gene: NA; CDR3 protein: CASSQDSIRTDTQYF; CDR3 DNA: TGCGCCAGCAGCCAAGATAGTATCCGCACAGATACGCAGTATTTT